The 10 T cell receptor beta chains below come from one sample, sequenced in a study of CXCR3-negative and CXCR3-positive naive CD8 T cells. 5' RACE that incorporated UMI labels was used to prepare the TRB cDNA libraries. Using the 5' RACE reads, TCRdb records one entry per CDR3 protein without DNA. The listing records over 100,000 distinct CDR3 sequences. The sample was naive CXCR3- CD8+ T cells from blood. Indicated subset: CD45RO-CCR7+CD27+CD95- naive CD8+ T cells lacking CXCR3 (TNR3-). Receptors were obtained from a human donor in good health. Some clones in this sample may be carry-over from other donors' samples.

The chain combines TRBV7-9 with TRBJ2-2; TCRdb lists TRBD1, though no DNA is available to test this call. The germline V gene encodes CDR1 SEHNR and CDR2 FQNEAQ (reference sequence). The CDR3 spans 15 residues. CDR3 in amino acids: CASRHGTGNTGELFF.

This chain uses TRBV29-1 with TRBJ1-2; TCRdb gives TRBD1 as the D gene, but with no DNA this cannot be confirmed. Germline CDR1 reads SQVTM; CDR2 reads ANQGSEA. CDR3 size: 13 residues. This CDR3 is CSVALPGAGGYTF.

The rearrangement links TRBV5-1 to TRBJ1-1. There are 15 residues in the CDR3. Germline loops: CDR1 SGHRS, CDR2 YFSETQ. The CDR3 loop reads CASSLDARMNTEAFF.

This chain links TRBV20-1 with TRBJ1-3; the TCRdb D gene call, TRBD1, has no DNA to confirm it. Looked up from germline, CDR1 is DFQATT and CDR2 is SNEGSKA (reference sequence). The CDR3 runs to 15 residues. CDR3 residues: CSARDSRSSGNTIYF.

The chain recombines TRBV6-2 or TRBV6-3 with TRBJ2-1; TCRdb picks TRBD1, but there is no DNA to check that call. The CDR3 is 14 residues long. Germline V gene data show CDR1 as MNHEY and CDR2 as SVGEGT. The CDR3 sequence: CASSPSGQYNEQFF.

The rearrangement joins TRBV20-1 to TRBJ2-7; checking the TCRdb D call of TRBD1 is not possible without DNA. This CDR3 comprises 13 residues. Germline CDR1 reads DFQATT; CDR2 reads SNEGSKA (reference sequence). The CDR3: CSVRDNFPYEQYF.

CDR3 amino acids: CASSQDVGGGVEKLFF. The chain carries TRBV4-3 and TRBJ1-4; the D gene TCRdb calls, TRBD1, cannot be checked with no DNA. This CDR3 is built from 16 residues. CDR1 is LGHNA, CDR2 YSLEER, per germline.

The rearrangement links TRBV15 to TRBJ2-1; TCRdb picks TRBD1, but there is no DNA to check that call. The CDR3 sequence is 16 residues long. Germline assignment: CDR1 LNHNV and CDR2 YYDKDF (reference sequence). The CDR3: CATSRGGGAVYNEQFF.

V usage is TRBV15 and J usage is TRBJ2-3; TCRdb designates TRBD2, a call that cannot be tested without DNA. The germline gives CDR1 LNHNV, CDR2 YYDKDF (reference sequence). CDR3 length: 15 amino acids. The CDR3 here is CATSRAERTTDTQYF.

CDR3 sequence: CASSQRGNEQFF. The rearrangement uses TRBV13 and TRBJ2-1; with no DNA, the TCRdb D assignment of TRBD1 cannot be verified. In germline, CDR1 is PRHDT, CDR2 FYEKMQ (reference sequence). This CDR3 has 12 residues.